These T cell receptor beta chains were read from a single sample in a study of human T cells and chemical hapten exposure. TCRdb processed the RACE reads anew with MiXCR; each CDR3 protein has one entry. Of about 140,000 distinct CDR3 sequences listed, roughly 12% are singletons. Sequenced material: whole blood, taken in connection with sensitization to the hapten diphenylcyclopropenone (DPC). These TCRs come from a woman aged 50 to 60 with alopecia areata. Some clones in this sample may be carry-over from other donors' samples. Both conserved end residues are part of each CDR3. A D gene is named only where the DNA matches it firmly. Only some rows state a clone size, as once, few, many or a class for expanded clones.

TGTGCCAGCAGTACCCGGGGGCTCGTCGGCGAAAAACTGTTTTTT | CASSTRGLVGEKLFF | NA | TRBV27 | NA | TRBJ1-4
TGTGCCAGCAGTGCCCAAGGTGGCGGCTACAATGAGCAGTTCTTC | CASSAQGGGYNEQFF | few | TRBV12-3/TRBV12-4 | NA | TRBJ2-1
TGTGCCATCACGCCGACAGGGGCCCCTAGTTCACCCCTCCACTTT | CAITPTGAPSSPLHF | NA | TRBV10-3 | TRBD1 | TRBJ1-6
TGTGCCAGCAGCCTAGCGGGAGGGCCAGGGACCCAGTACTTC | CASSLAGGPGTQYF | NA | TRBV12-3/TRBV12-4 | TRBD2 | TRBJ2-5
TGTGCCAGCAGTTTACGGACAGGCGACTCACCCCTCCACTTT | CASSLRTGDSPLHF | many | TRBV12-3/TRBV12-4 | TRBD1 | TRBJ1-6
TGTGCCAGTATGGCCAGGTACAATGAGCAGTTCTTC | CASMARYNEQFF | NA | TRBV28 | NA | TRBJ2-1
TGTGCCAGCAGTTCCCTAGGGGCAGGCAATCAGCCCCAGCATTTT | CASSSLGAGNQPQHF | NA | TRBV12-3/TRBV12-4 | NA | TRBJ1-5
TGCAGTGGACTGGGACTAGCGGGAGCACCCGACGAGCAGTACTTC | CSGLGLAGAPDEQYF | NA | TRBV20-1 | TRBD2 | TRBJ2-7
TGTGCCAGCAGTCACACAGGGCACCCTGGCGCCAAAAACATTCAGTACTTC | CASSHTGHPGAKNIQYF | few | TRBV12-3/TRBV12-4 | NA | TRBJ2-4
TGTGCCAGCAGTTCCGGACTAGCGGGAGGAAGAGAGACCCAGTACTTC | CASSSGLAGGRETQYF | few | TRBV28 | TRBD2 | TRBJ2-5
TGTGCCAGCTCACCAGGGGACAGGAACTACGGTGAGCAGTACTTC | CASSPGDRNYGEQYF | many | TRBV18 | TRBD1 | TRBJ2-7
TGTGCCAGCAGTTTAGCGCCAGGGGGAAACACCGGGGAGCTGTTTTTT | CASSLAPGGNTGELFF | NA | TRBV28 | TRBD1 | TRBJ2-2
TGTGCCAGTAGTATCTCCGCCCTAGCGGGAGTATTTGAGCAGTTCTTC | CASSISALAGVFEQFF | few | TRBV19 | TRBD2 | TRBJ2-1
TGTGCCAGCAGCCCCCGGGGGGTGGACTACAATGAGCAGTTATTC | CASSPRGVDYNEQLF | NA | TRBV9 | TRBD2 | TRBJ2-1
TGTGCCAGCATGGAGCGGTTTAGTGAGCAGTTCTTC | CASMERFSEQFF | few | TRBV28 | NA | TRBJ2-1
TGCAGTGCTAGCCAGGGATCCCCCACGTCACCCCTCCACTTT | CSASQGSPTSPLHF | many | TRBV20-1 | NA | TRBJ1-6
TGCAGCGTCATCACAGGGGTCGGGGAAAAACTGTTTTTT | CSVITGVGEKLFF | NA | TRBV29-1 | TRBD1 | TRBJ1-4
TGTGCCAGCAGCGTAGCGGACAGCAATGAGCAGTTCTTC | CASSVADSNEQFF | few | TRBV9 | NA | TRBJ2-1
TGTGCCAGCAGCATAGACAGGGTACCGACGTCACCCCTCCACTTT | CASSIDRVPTSPLHF | few | TRBV7-2 | TRBD1 | TRBJ1-6
TGTGCCAGCAGCTTCGATGACCACAGGCTGCTGTTTTTT | CASSFDDHRLLFF | NA | TRBV11-2 | NA | TRBJ2-2
TGTGCCAGCAGTTACAGCCCAGTTCGTTCCTACGAGCAGTACTTC | CASSYSPVRSYEQYF | few | TRBV6-5 | NA | TRBJ2-7
TGTGCCAGCAGCTTGCGCGCTAGTCCTTACGAGCAGTACTTC | CASSLRASPYEQYF | NA | TRBV5-4 | NA | TRBJ2-7
TGTGCCAGCTCCCAGCGGGAGATCTCCGGGGAGCTGTTTTTT | CASSQREISGELFF | NA | TRBV6-5 | TRBD2 | TRBJ2-2
TGTGCCAGCAGCCAGATACAGGGGAACACTGAAGCTTTCTTT | CASSQIQGNTEAFF | many | TRBV7-8 | NA | TRBJ1-1
TGTGCCTGGAGTGTCGGGACCAAGACTTCCTACGAGCAGTACTTC | CAWSVGTKTSYEQYF | many | TRBV30 | NA | TRBJ2-7
TGTGCCAGCAGCGCCATTGGACAGTCTTATGAAAAACTGTTTTTT | CASSAIGQSYEKLFF | many | TRBV7-9 | NA | TRBJ1-4
TGTGCCAGCACCTCCAGGTGGATGCCTTACGAGCAGTACTTC | CASTSRWMPYEQYF | NA | TRBV28 | NA | TRBJ2-7
TGTGCCAGCAGCCATTCTGGTCCCCGGACCCAGTACTTC | CASSHSGPRTQYF | NA | TRBV14 | NA | TRBJ2-5
TGTGCCAGCAGCTTCATGACTAGCGGGAGGACAGATACGCAGTATTTT | CASSFMTSGRTDTQYF | many | TRBV7-9 | TRBD2 | TRBJ2-3
TGTGCCAGTAGTATACACCGGGACAGGGGGCGATTCAGGGATACTTCACCCCTCCACTTT | CASSIHRDRGRFRDTSPLHF | many | TRBV19 | TRBD1 | TRBJ1-6
TGTGCCAGCAGTTTGCCCGGGACAGGGGCCCGCGAGCAGTACTTC | CASSLPGTGAREQYF | NA | TRBV28 | TRBD1 | TRBJ2-7
TGTGCCAGCAGGGTCTACACGGGAGAAAAACTGTTTTTT | CASRVYTGEKLFF | many | TRBV7-2 | NA | TRBJ1-4
TGTGCCAGTAGCCTAAGGGGGTCTTGGACTGAAGCTTTCTTT | CASSLRGSWTEAFF | many | TRBV19 | NA | TRBJ1-1
TGTGCCAGCAGCCAACCCGGCGGGATTAAGGATACGCAGTATTTT | CASSQPGGIKDTQYF | NA | TRBV7-3 | NA | TRBJ2-3
TGTGCCAGCAGCCACCGGGACGGAAATGTTTTAGGCTACACCTTC | CASSHRDGNVLGYTF | NA | TRBV7-9 | NA | TRBJ1-2
TGTGCCAGCGCCTGGACAGGCAGAGGGACTGAAGCTTTCTTT | CASAWTGRGTEAFF | many | TRBV6-2/TRBV6-3 | TRBD1 | TRBJ1-1
TGTGCCAGCAGCTTACTTCAGGGCCACAGATACACTGAAGCTTTCTTT | CASSLLQGHRYTEAFF | few | TRBV7-8 | NA | TRBJ1-1
TGTGCCAGCAGCCACCGGGAGGGGCGGACTGGGGCCAACGTCCTGACTTTC | CASSHREGRTGANVLTF | few | TRBV6-1 | TRBD2 | TRBJ2-6
TGTGCCAGCAGCTCGGCTGCTGGGCAGACCCAGTACTTC | CASSSAAGQTQYF | NA | TRBV7-8 | NA | TRBJ2-5
TGTGCCAGCACCCGCAGTAGCGGGAGCACCTACGAGCAGTACTTC | CASTRSSGSTYEQYF | NA | TRBV9 | TRBD2 | TRBJ2-7
TGTGCCAGCAGCCAGGGCGAGAATGAGCAGTTCTTC | CASSQGENEQFF | NA | TRBV11-1 | NA | TRBJ2-1
TGCGCCAGCAGCCCAGGGACTAGCGGTCCCGAGGGGACCCAGTACTTC | CASSPGTSGPEGTQYF | few | TRBV5-1 | TRBD2 | TRBJ2-5
TGTGCCAGCAGTTACTCGGGGGGCTATGGGGCCAACGTCCTGACTTTC | CASSYSGGYGANVLTF | NA | TRBV6-5 | NA | TRBJ2-6
TGTGCCAGCAGTGAGGTGGGGACAGGGGATGGCTACACCTTC | CASSEVGTGDGYTF | few | TRBV2 | TRBD1 | TRBJ1-2
TGTGCCAGCAGCTTATCCGCAGGGGTGTATGGCTACACCTTC | CASSLSAGVYGYTF | NA | TRBV7-2 | NA | TRBJ1-2
TGTGCCAGCAGCTTACCGCCACCAGATAATTCACCCCTCCACTTT | CASSLPPPDNSPLHF | many | TRBV7-9 | NA | TRBJ1-6
TGTGCCAGCAGCTTAGAGGGTAGCGGGGGCCCCCAGTACTTC | CASSLEGSGGPQYF | NA | TRBV7-8 | TRBD2 | TRBJ2-5
TGTGCCAGCAGTTCTGAACAGGGGGCGGACGAGCAGTACTTC | CASSSEQGADEQYF | many | TRBV6-5 | TRBD1 | TRBJ2-7
TGTGCCAGCAGCGCCAGGGGCGGGGAGCTGTTTTTT | CASSARGGELFF | NA | TRBV7-3 | NA | TRBJ2-2
TGTGCCAGCAGCCCGGGGACTAGCGGGAGGGATGAGCAGTTCTTC | CASSPGTSGRDEQFF | few | TRBV5-6 | TRBD2 | TRBJ2-1
TGCAGTGCGGTAGCGAGCACCACCTTC | CSAVASTTF | NA | TRBV20-1 | NA | TRBJ1-2
TGTGCCAGCAGTTTGCATAGAACCCACGAGCAGTACTTC | CASSLHRTHEQYF | few | TRBV12-3/TRBV12-4 | NA | TRBJ2-7
TGTGCCAGCTCACCACCCTGGAACACTGAAGCTTTCTTT | CASSPPWNTEAFF | NA | TRBV18 | NA | TRBJ1-1
TGTGCCAGCAGCGTAGACGCGGGGACTGAAGCTTTCTTT | CASSVDAGTEAFF | NA | TRBV9 | NA | TRBJ1-1
TGTGCCAGCAGTGCGGGGACAGGGGTGCGGAATACGCAGTATTTT | CASSAGTGVRNTQYF | NA | TRBV25-1 | TRBD1 | TRBJ2-3
TGTGCCAGCAGCGTCCTCCCGGGGTCCTACGAGCAGTACTTC | CASSVLPGSYEQYF | NA | TRBV9 | NA | TRBJ2-7
TGTGCCAGCAGCAGACCGGACAGCCTTGAAGCTTTCTTT | CASSRPDSLEAFF | few | TRBV27 | NA | TRBJ1-1